In its sample, the clone carrying this T cell receptor (beta chain) was seen once. This record comes from a study of shared clonotypes between healthy human individuals. Researchers ran the assay at a deep level. Replicate PCRs from sorted subsets contained roughly 200 ng DNA, which is 29,000 or so T cell genomes. The table came from immunoSEQ multiplex PCR; TCRdb's copy has only in-frame clones and leaves some out. Among hundreds of thousands of clones listed, about 96% were seen once. V dropped 8 bases and J dropped 3 bases, with 16 bases sitting between them. The CDR3 is made up of 14 amino acids. Germline values: CDR1 MDHEN, CDR2 SYDVKM.

The rearrangement uses TRBV28 and TRBJ1-2, with D hard to call. The receptor comes from a woman under 40 in good health. Sequencing was done on a sample of naive CD4+ T cells sorted from blood. Documented subset: CD45RA+ positively selected. The CDR3 region is CASRSPGSDYGYTF. The CDR3 region has the DNA TGTGCCAGCCGCTCACCGGGCAGCGACTATGGCTACACCTTC.